This T cell receptor beta chain was captured by sequencing in a study of blood T cell repertoires in COVID-19. Original processing notes: Nucleated cell number was recorded as an estimate derived from reference gene primer amplification. The method was immunoSEQ multiplex PCR; TCRdb's version includes in-frame clones alone and lacks a portion of them. D and trimming were read from the DNA, whereas the V and J calls and clone size are those reported in that table. This table has 180,000 or so clones, about four fifths appearing once. The V end was cut by 5 bases, the J end by 10 bases, with 27 bases between. CDR1 and CDR2 from the germline V gene are MDHEN and SYDVKM. The CDR3 sequence is 17 residues long.

V is TRBV28 and J is TRBJ2-1; D is perhaps TRBD2 (5 bases). The receptor comes from a middle-aged man who had recovered from COVID-19. Sequencing was done on a sample of PBMCs or T cells enriched from blood (not recorded which). The CDR3 DNA follows: TGTGCCAGCAGTCCCTCCGGGATCGAGGTAGTCTTTCTGGAGCAGTTCTTC. This encodes CASSPSGIEVVFLEQFF.